The 3 T cell receptor beta chains listed next were all sequenced from one sample in a study of cytomegalovirus exposure and HLA in healthy donors. The PCR used 60 Vbeta and 13 Jbeta primers. Assay used: immunoSEQ multiplex PCR; TCRdb lists only in-frame clones, some missing. With approximately 170,000 clones in the sample, the ten largest clones hold about 0.81%. Input material: PBMCs. These TCRs come from a woman between 18 and 29 years old in good health and CMV-seropositive.

The chain joins TRBV21-1 to TRBJ1-1; the table gives TRBD1 as D, unverified against the DNA. TRBV21-1 is recorded as a pseudogene. The CDR3 length is 13 residues. The CDR3 DNA is TGTGCCAGACAGGGGGGCGTGAACACTGAAGCTTTCTTT. It translates to CARQGGVNTEAFF.

The V call is TRBV29-1, the J call TRBJ2-7; D is undetermined. The germline V gene has CDR1 SQVTM and CDR2 ANQGSEA. Trimming cost V 7 bases and J 2 bases, with 18 bases left between them. The CDR3 covers 14 residues. CDR3 in DNA: TGCAGCGCATTAGAGAGACAATTTCCCTACGAGCAGTACTTC. Its protein product is CSALERQFPYEQYF.

The chain recombines TRBV6-5 with TRBJ1-5, with D possibly TRBD1 on 5 matching bases. Germline V gene lookup returns CDR1 MNHEY and CDR2 SVGAGI. V dropped 6 bases and J dropped 5 bases, with 14 bases sitting between them. The CDR3 has 14 amino acids. The CDR3 coding sequence is TGTGCCAGCAGCTCCCGACAGTTTTATCAGCCCCAGCATTTT. It specifies CASSSRQFYQPQHF.